These T cell receptor beta chains were read from a single sample in a study of T cell changes during pregnancy in multiple sclerosis. Profiling relied on immunoSEQ multiplex PCR, and the TCRdb table lists in-frame clones only, not all of them. The repertoire includes tens of thousands of clones, roughly nine tenths of them detected once, and approximately 1.7% sits in the top ten. Sequences were derived from peripheral blood, sampled after pregnancy. The receptor set was obtained from a female donor in good health, enrolled as a control in a pregnancy study. Each CDR3 is given with its conserved first and last residue. Fields, in order: D gene, J gene, clone size, V gene, CDR3 DNA, CDR3 protein. A D gene is named only where the DNA matches it firmly. Only part of the rows carry a size: once, few, many, or a class if the clone is expanded.

d_gene: TRBD1; j_gene: TRBJ2-6; abundance: NA; v_gene: TRBV19; CDR3nt: TGTGCCAGTAGTATTGAGGTCGACAGGGGGACGGTTGGGGCCAACGTCCTGACTTTC; CDR3aa: CASSIEVDRGTVGANVLTF
d_gene: NA; j_gene: TRBJ2-2; abundance: NA; v_gene: TRBV19; CDR3nt: TGTGCCAGTACCACTAGGAAGGGTGGGGAGCTGTTTTTT; CDR3aa: CASTTRKGGELFF
d_gene: TRBD1; j_gene: TRBJ2-7; abundance: NA; v_gene: TRBV2; CDR3nt: TGTGCCAACACGGGACAGAACTACGAGCAGTACTTC; CDR3aa: CANTGQNYEQYF
d_gene: NA; j_gene: TRBJ2-7; abundance: once; v_gene: TRBV15; CDR3nt: TGTGCCACCAGCATTAGCTCCTACGAGCAGTACTTC; CDR3aa: CATSISSYEQYF
d_gene: TRBD1; j_gene: TRBJ1-1; abundance: NA; v_gene: TRBV6-1; CDR3nt: TGTGCCAGCAGGGAGACAGGGCGTGACACTGAAGCTTTCTTT; CDR3aa: CASRETGRDTEAFF
d_gene: NA; j_gene: TRBJ1-5; abundance: NA; v_gene: TRBV18; CDR3nt: TGTGCCAGCTCACTACCGGACAGTAATCAGCCCCAGCATTTT; CDR3aa: CASSLPDSNQPQHF
d_gene: NA; j_gene: TRBJ2-7; abundance: NA; v_gene: TRBV2; CDR3nt: TGTGCCAGCGCCGAGAGCGGATACTCTTACGAGCAGTACTTC; CDR3aa: CASAESGYSYEQYF
d_gene: TRBD1; j_gene: TRBJ1-5; abundance: NA; v_gene: TRBV4-1; CDR3nt: TGCGCCAGCAGCCAAAGGGACAGCGTCTATCAGCCCCAGCATTTT; CDR3aa: CASSQRDSVYQPQHF
d_gene: TRBD2; j_gene: TRBJ2-3; abundance: NA; v_gene: TRBV30; CDR3nt: TGTGCCTGGAGTGTAAGACTAGCTAATTACGATACGCAGTATTTT; CDR3aa: CAWSVRLANYDTQYF
d_gene: NA; j_gene: TRBJ1-5; abundance: NA; v_gene: TRBV19; CDR3nt: TGTGCCAGCCGTTACAGGGACCGCCGCGAGCCCCAGCATTTT; CDR3aa: CASRYRDRREPQHF
d_gene: NA; j_gene: TRBJ1-1; abundance: NA; v_gene: TRBV27; CDR3nt: TGTGCCAGCAGTTGGGGACAGAACACTGAAGCTTTCTTT; CDR3aa: CASSWGQNTEAFF
d_gene: TRBD1; j_gene: TRBJ2-2; abundance: NA; v_gene: TRBV6-6; CDR3nt: TGTGCCAGCAGGCGAGGACAGGATTCCACCGGGGAGCTGTTTTTT; CDR3aa: CASRRGQDSTGELFF
d_gene: TRBD1; j_gene: TRBJ1-5; abundance: NA; v_gene: TRBV6-7; CDR3nt: TGTGCCAGCAGTTACCCCGGACAGGGGGCCCTAGGAAATCAGCCCCAGCATTTT; CDR3aa: CASSYPGQGALGNQPQHF
d_gene: TRBD1; j_gene: TRBJ1-1; abundance: NA; v_gene: TRBV19; CDR3nt: TGTGCCACCCACAGGGGGGACACTGAAGCTTTCTTT; CDR3aa: CATHRGDTEAFF
d_gene: NA; j_gene: TRBJ2-2; abundance: NA; v_gene: TRBV4-1; CDR3nt: TGCGCCAGCAGCTCCGGGGGACGCACCGGGGAGCTGTTTTTT; CDR3aa: CASSSGGRTGELFF
d_gene: NA; j_gene: TRBJ2-5; abundance: many; v_gene: TRBV7-2; CDR3nt: TGTGCCAGCAGCGCCGGGACACCCTCAGGAGAGACCCAGTACTTC; CDR3aa: CASSAGTPSGETQYF
d_gene: NA; j_gene: TRBJ2-5; abundance: NA; v_gene: TRBV10-3; CDR3nt: TGTGCCATCAGGACGACAGGAGGTGAGACCCAGTACTTC; CDR3aa: CAIRTTGGETQYF
d_gene: TRBD2; j_gene: TRBJ2-7; abundance: NA; v_gene: TRBV7-2; CDR3nt: TGTGCCAGCAGCCGAACCTCTAGCGGGGGGGCGGTATACGAGCAGTACTTC; CDR3aa: CASSRTSSGGAVYEQYF
d_gene: NA; j_gene: TRBJ1-2; abundance: NA; v_gene: TRBV27; CDR3nt: TGTGCCAGCAGTTTACCCCGGGGAGATGGCTACACCTTC; CDR3aa: CASSLPRGDGYTF
d_gene: TRBD1; j_gene: TRBJ1-3; abundance: NA; v_gene: TRBV11-3; CDR3nt: TGTGCCAGCAGGAGACAGGGCCCCCTCTCGTATAACACCATATATTTT; CDR3aa: CASRRQGPLSYNTIYF
d_gene: NA; j_gene: TRBJ1-6; abundance: NA; v_gene: TRBV19; CDR3nt: TGTGCCAGTAGTATTTCGACAGGAAATTCACCCCTCCACTTT; CDR3aa: CASSISTGNSPLHF
d_gene: NA; j_gene: TRBJ2-3; abundance: NA; v_gene: TRBV15; CDR3nt: TGTGCCACCAGAGATGAGGGAAGGGGCACAGATACGCAGTATTTT; CDR3aa: CATRDEGRGTDTQYF
d_gene: NA; j_gene: TRBJ1-5; abundance: NA; v_gene: TRBV7-2; CDR3nt: TGTGCCAGCAGCTTAGTGGCGTCGTGGGGACATCAGCATTTT; CDR3aa: CASSLVASWGHQHF
d_gene: NA; j_gene: TRBJ1-1; abundance: NA; v_gene: TRBV5-1; CDR3nt: TGCGCCAGCAGCCCCGGGAGCAACACTGAAGCTTTCTTT; CDR3aa: CASSPGSNTEAFF
d_gene: NA; j_gene: TRBJ2-3; abundance: NA; v_gene: TRBV18; CDR3nt: TGTGCCAGCTCACGGTCTGGGGCGAACACAGATACGCAGTATTTT; CDR3aa: CASSRSGANTDTQYF
d_gene: NA; j_gene: TRBJ2-7; abundance: NA; v_gene: TRBV7-8; CDR3nt: TGTGCCAGCAGCCGGGACATCTACGAGCAGTACTTC; CDR3aa: CASSRDIYEQYF
d_gene: TRBD1; j_gene: TRBJ1-2; abundance: once; v_gene: TRBV15; CDR3nt: TGTGCCACCAGCAGAATACTACAGGGGTACGGGAATGGCTACACCTTC; CDR3aa: CATSRILQGYGNGYTF
d_gene: TRBD2; j_gene: TRBJ2-1; abundance: NA; v_gene: TRBV4-1; CDR3nt: TGCGCCAGCATGAGGGGCGGGAGGGACAATGAGCAGTTCTTC; CDR3aa: CASMRGGRDNEQFF
d_gene: NA; j_gene: TRBJ1-1; abundance: NA; v_gene: TRBV10-3; CDR3nt: TGTGCCATCAGTGAATATGAGCGGACTGAAGCTTTCTTT; CDR3aa: CAISEYERTEAFF
d_gene: TRBD2; j_gene: TRBJ2-2; abundance: NA; v_gene: TRBV6-6; CDR3nt: TGTGCCAGCGACGAGGGGACTAGCTCCCGGGAGCTGTTTTTT; CDR3aa: CASDEGTSSRELFF
d_gene: NA; j_gene: TRBJ1-1; abundance: NA; v_gene: TRBV19; CDR3nt: TGTGCCAGTAGTATAGCTGGAGTCACTGAAGCTTTCTTT; CDR3aa: CASSIAGVTEAFF
d_gene: NA; j_gene: TRBJ1-1; abundance: NA; v_gene: TRBV7-3; CDR3nt: TGTGCCAGCAGCTTAACGTATAAGGGGAACAGTGAAGCTTTCTTT; CDR3aa: CASSLTYKGNSEAFF
d_gene: TRBD2; j_gene: TRBJ2-7; abundance: NA; v_gene: TRBV5-6; CDR3nt: TGTGCCAGCAGCTTGGAGTCTAGCGGCAAAAACTTC; CDR3aa: CASSLESSGKNF
d_gene: TRBD1; j_gene: TRBJ1-4; abundance: NA; v_gene: TRBV6-6; CDR3nt: TGTGCCAGCAGTAGAGGGGGCCCTAATGAAAAACTGTTTTTT; CDR3aa: CASSRGGPNEKLFF
d_gene: NA; j_gene: TRBJ2-3; abundance: NA; v_gene: TRBV4-2; CDR3nt: TGTGCCAGCAGCCGGAGTGACCCATCCGACCCCCGGCGGGGGCCCACAGATACGCAGTATTTT; CDR3aa: CASSRSDPSDPRRGPTDTQYF
d_gene: TRBD1; j_gene: TRBJ2-3; abundance: once; v_gene: TRBV9; CDR3nt: TGTGCCAGCAGCGTAGCGGACAGGGGAACTAAGTATTTT; CDR3aa: CASSVADRGTKYF
d_gene: NA; j_gene: TRBJ1-1; abundance: few; v_gene: TRBV30; CDR3nt: TGTGCCTGGAGTGTACAGGGTAACACTGAAGCTTTCTTT; CDR3aa: CAWSVQGNTEAFF
d_gene: NA; j_gene: TRBJ2-2; abundance: NA; v_gene: TRBV7-9; CDR3nt: TGTGCCAGCAGCTCAAAAGGGAGCACCGGGGAGCTGTTTTTT; CDR3aa: CASSSKGSTGELFF
d_gene: TRBD1; j_gene: TRBJ2-7; abundance: NA; v_gene: TRBV6-1; CDR3nt: TGTGCCAGCAGTAGCGGACAGGAACGCTCCTACGAGCAGTACTTC; CDR3aa: CASSSGQERSYEQYF
d_gene: TRBD1; j_gene: TRBJ1-2; abundance: once; v_gene: TRBV6-5; CDR3nt: TGTGCCAGCACGAGGGACAGGGGTGGCGGCTACACCTTC; CDR3aa: CASTRDRGGGYTF
d_gene: NA; j_gene: TRBJ1-6; abundance: NA; v_gene: TRBV27; CDR3nt: TGTGCCAGCAGTTCCGGACAGCAAAATTCACCCCTCCACTTT; CDR3aa: CASSSGQQNSPLHF
d_gene: NA; j_gene: TRBJ2-1; abundance: NA; v_gene: TRBV5-1; CDR3nt: TGCGCCAGCAGTTCATACAGTAACAATGAGCAGTTCTTC; CDR3aa: CASSSYSNNEQFF
d_gene: TRBD1; j_gene: TRBJ2-3; abundance: once; v_gene: TRBV6-1; CDR3nt: TGTGCCAGCAGTGAAGCAACAGGGGGCACAGATACGCAGTATTTT; CDR3aa: CASSEATGGTDTQYF
d_gene: NA; j_gene: TRBJ2-1; abundance: NA; v_gene: TRBV29-1; CDR3nt: TGCAGCGTTTTAAGGGGTGGCGATGAGCAGTTCTTC; CDR3aa: CSVLRGGDEQFF
d_gene: NA; j_gene: TRBJ1-2; abundance: NA; v_gene: TRBV14; CDR3nt: TGTGCCAGCAGCCAAGATGTAGGCGGGAGGAACTATGGCTACACCTTC; CDR3aa: CASSQDVGGRNYGYTF
d_gene: NA; j_gene: TRBJ1-1; abundance: NA; v_gene: TRBV20-1; CDR3nt: TGCAGTGCTAGCGGGGGACGCGCTTTCTTT; CDR3aa: CSASGGRAFF
d_gene: NA; j_gene: TRBJ1-1; abundance: NA; v_gene: TRBV6-6; CDR3nt: TGTGCCAGCAGGGCCGGGGGTGGCACTGAAGCTTTCTTT; CDR3aa: CASRAGGGTEAFF
d_gene: TRBD1; j_gene: TRBJ2-7; abundance: NA; v_gene: TRBV11-3; CDR3nt: TGTGCCAGCAGCCTCGGACAGGGGGTAGCCTACGAGCAGTACTTC; CDR3aa: CASSLGQGVAYEQYF
d_gene: NA; j_gene: TRBJ2-7; abundance: once; v_gene: TRBV15; CDR3nt: TGTGCCACCAGAGAGGGATACGAGCAGTACTTC; CDR3aa: CATREGYEQYF
d_gene: TRBD2; j_gene: TRBJ2-5; abundance: NA; v_gene: TRBV11-2; CDR3nt: TGTGCCAGCAGCTTTGGACTAGCGGGGGGGTCAGGAGAGACCCAGTACTTC; CDR3aa: CASSFGLAGGSGETQYF
d_gene: TRBD2; j_gene: TRBJ2-5; abundance: NA; v_gene: TRBV9; CDR3nt: TGTGCCAGCAGCGTAGACGCGGGGGGGCCCCAAGAGACCCAGTACTTC; CDR3aa: CASSVDAGGPQETQYF